Listed below are T cell receptor beta chains from one sample, sequenced in a study of cytomegalovirus exposure and HLA in healthy donors. TCRdb's table, derived via immunoSEQ multiplex PCR, lists solely in-frame clones and lacks some. The profile covers 100,000 to 150,000 clones, with around 70% appearing a single time and roughly 7.3% taken by the ten largest. Sequencing used PBMCs. The receptors were sampled from a male donor in good health and CMV-seronegative. Both conserved end residues are part of each CDR3. The order of the fields is clone size, D gene, V gene, J gene, CDR3 protein, CDR3 DNA. A D gene is named only where the DNA matches it firmly. A row's size may be missing; if present it is once, few, many or a size class.

abundance: NA; d_gene: TRBD2; v_gene: TRBV6-5; j_gene: TRBJ2-1; CDR3aa: CASRPSSGGAHEQFF; CDR3nt: TGTGCCAGCAGACCCTCTAGCGGGGGGGCCCATGAGCAGTTCTTC
abundance: NA; d_gene: NA; v_gene: TRBV5-5; j_gene: TRBJ1-4; CDR3aa: CASSLWRGEKLFF; CDR3nt: TGTGCCAGCAGCTTGTGGCGGGGTGAAAAACTGTTTTTT
abundance: NA; d_gene: NA; v_gene: TRBV7-9; j_gene: TRBJ2-2; CDR3aa: CASSPPSPNTGELFF; CDR3nt: TGTGCCAGCAGCCCTCCGAGCCCGAACACCGGGGAGCTGTTTTTT
abundance: NA; d_gene: TRBD1; v_gene: TRBV5-1; j_gene: TRBJ1-3; CDR3aa: CASSRAGTGNGNTIYF; CDR3nt: TGCGCCAGCAGCCGCGCCGGGACAGGCAATGGAAACACCATATATTTT
abundance: few; d_gene: TRBD2; v_gene: TRBV6-1; j_gene: TRBJ2-7; CDR3aa: CASKESSGLDEQYF; CDR3nt: TGTGCCAGCAAGGAATCTAGCGGGCTGGACGAGCAGTACTTC
abundance: NA; d_gene: NA; v_gene: TRBV25-1; j_gene: TRBJ2-5; CDR3aa: CASSPGWWRTEETQYF; CDR3nt: TGTGCCAGCAGTCCTGGCTGGTGGCGCACCGAAGAGACTCAGTACTTC
abundance: once; d_gene: TRBD2; v_gene: TRBV19; j_gene: TRBJ2-1; CDR3aa: CASSSGSYNEQFF; CDR3nt: TGTGCCAGCTCTAGCGGCTCCTACAATGAGCAGTTCTTC
abundance: NA; d_gene: NA; v_gene: TRBV19; j_gene: TRBJ1-5; CDR3aa: CASSIAEKRRPQHF; CDR3nt: TGTGCCAGTAGTATAGCTGAGAAGAGGAGGCCCCAGCATTTT
abundance: NA; d_gene: NA; v_gene: TRBV4-1; j_gene: TRBJ2-1; CDR3aa: CASSQGPLYNEQFF; CDR3nt: TGCGCCAGCAGCCAAGGTCCGTTGTACAATGAGCAGTTCTTC
abundance: NA; d_gene: NA; v_gene: TRBV5-6; j_gene: TRBJ1-1; CDR3aa: CASRFFAGGSTEAFF; CDR3nt: TGTGCCAGCAGGTTCTTTGCGGGGGGGTCCACTGAAGCTTTCTTT
abundance: NA; d_gene: TRBD1; v_gene: TRBV29-1; j_gene: TRBJ2-3; CDR3aa: CSGGGGQGYRAQYF; CDR3nt: TGCAGCGGGGGTGGGGGACAGGGGTATAGGGCGCAGTATTTT
abundance: NA; d_gene: NA; v_gene: TRBV9; j_gene: TRBJ2-7; CDR3aa: CASSVGAGAGAGLSYEQYF; CDR3nt: TGTGCCAGCAGCGTGGGGGCGGGAGCAGGAGCGGGCCTCTCCTACGAGCAGTACTTC
abundance: once; d_gene: TRBD2; v_gene: TRBV6-5; j_gene: TRBJ2-2; CDR3aa: CASSYFGTTNTGELFF; CDR3nt: TGTGCCAGCAGTTACTTTGGGACTACGAACACCGGGGAGCTGTTTTTT
abundance: NA; d_gene: NA; v_gene: TRBV19; j_gene: TRBJ1-5; CDR3aa: CATGWRGGQPQHF; CDR3nt: TGTGCCACCGGGTGGAGGGGTGGACAGCCCCAGCATTTT
abundance: NA; d_gene: NA; v_gene: TRBV18; j_gene: TRBJ1-2; CDR3aa: CASSPREDYGYTF; CDR3nt: TGTGCCAGCTCACCAAGGGAGGACTATGGCTACACCTTC
abundance: few; d_gene: NA; v_gene: TRBV5-6; j_gene: TRBJ2-6; CDR3aa: CASSSRTVSSGANVLTF; CDR3nt: TGTGCCAGCAGCTCCCGGACAGTGTCCTCTGGGGCCAACGTCCTGACTTTC
abundance: few; d_gene: TRBD2; v_gene: TRBV28; j_gene: TRBJ2-2; CDR3aa: CASSLVAGVFTGELFF; CDR3nt: TGTGCCAGCAGTTTAGTAGCGGGAGTTTTCACCGGGGAGCTGTTTTTT
abundance: NA; d_gene: TRBD1; v_gene: TRBV19; j_gene: TRBJ2-1; CDR3aa: CASSRGQSYNEQFF; CDR3nt: TGTGCCAGTAGTAGGGGACAGTCTTACAATGAGCAGTTCTTC
abundance: once; d_gene: TRBD1; v_gene: TRBV5-1; j_gene: TRBJ2-7; CDR3aa: CASSPTGQGYEQYF; CDR3nt: TGCGCCAGCAGCCCAACCGGACAGGGCTACGAGCAGTACTTC
abundance: NA; d_gene: TRBD1; v_gene: TRBV15; j_gene: TRBJ1-4; CDR3aa: CATSRELGQGREKLFF; CDR3nt: TGTGCCACCAGCAGAGAATTGGGACAGGGTAGGGAAAAACTGTTTTTT
abundance: NA; d_gene: TRBD1; v_gene: TRBV29-1; j_gene: TRBJ2-2; CDR3aa: CSVSRTGGGTGELFF; CDR3nt: TGCAGCGTTAGTAGGACAGGGGGCGGCACCGGGGAGCTGTTTTTT
abundance: NA; d_gene: TRBD1; v_gene: TRBV19; j_gene: TRBJ1-4; CDR3aa: CARTGQGVTNEKLFF; CDR3nt: TGTGCCAGGACGGGACAGGGGGTAACTAATGAAAAACTGTTTTTT
abundance: NA; d_gene: TRBD1; v_gene: TRBV30; j_gene: TRBJ2-1; CDR3aa: CAWSVFRGRKYNEQFF; CDR3nt: TGTGCCTGGAGTGTATTCAGGGGGCGAAAATACAATGAGCAGTTCTTC
abundance: once; d_gene: TRBD1; v_gene: TRBV14; j_gene: TRBJ1-1; CDR3aa: CASSLRTGLNTEAFF; CDR3nt: TGTGCCAGCAGCCTCAGGACAGGATTGAACACTGAAGCTTTCTTT
abundance: few; d_gene: TRBD2; v_gene: TRBV9; j_gene: TRBJ2-3; CDR3aa: CASSDSGVAQYF; CDR3nt: TGTGCCAGCAGCGATAGCGGGGTGGCGCAGTATTTT
abundance: NA; d_gene: NA; v_gene: TRBV19; j_gene: TRBJ2-5; CDR3aa: CASTGRGETQYF; CDR3nt: TGTGCCAGTACCGGCAGAGGGGAGACCCAGTACTTC
abundance: once; d_gene: NA; v_gene: TRBV5-1; j_gene: TRBJ1-2; CDR3aa: CASSPDRSNYGYTF; CDR3nt: TGCGCCAGCAGCCCTGACAGATCTAACTATGGCTACACCTTC
abundance: NA; d_gene: NA; v_gene: TRBV11-2; j_gene: TRBJ2-7; CDR3aa: CASSLEGATEQYF; CDR3nt: TGTGCCAGCAGCTTAGAAGGAGCGACCGAGCAGTACTTC
abundance: NA; d_gene: NA; v_gene: TRBV7-9; j_gene: TRBJ1-5; CDR3aa: CASSLAGLGDQPQHF; CDR3nt: TGTGCCAGCAGCTTAGCGGGGTTAGGGGATCAGCCCCAGCATTTT
abundance: NA; d_gene: TRBD2; v_gene: TRBV5-1; j_gene: TRBJ2-7; CDR3aa: CASSWGLSGASYEQYF; CDR3nt: TGCGCCAGCAGCTGGGGACTAAGCGGAGCCTCCTACGAGCAGTACTTC
abundance: NA; d_gene: TRBD2; v_gene: TRBV27; j_gene: TRBJ2-1; CDR3aa: CASSLGGGNEQFF; CDR3nt: TGTGCCAGCAGTTTAGGGGGGGGGAATGAGCAGTTCTTC
abundance: NA; d_gene: NA; v_gene: TRBV7-2; j_gene: TRBJ2-7; CDR3aa: CASRSTFKTEQYF; CDR3nt: TGTGCCAGCAGGTCCACATTCAAAACCGAGCAGTACTTC
abundance: NA; d_gene: TRBD1; v_gene: TRBV9; j_gene: TRBJ1-3; CDR3aa: CASSASGGSGNTIYF; CDR3nt: TGTGCCAGCAGCGCCTCAGGGGGCTCTGGAAACACCATATATTTT
abundance: few; d_gene: NA; v_gene: TRBV7-9; j_gene: TRBJ1-2; CDR3aa: CATPDSNGYTF; CDR3nt: TGTGCCACCCCAGACAGCAATGGCTACACCTTC
abundance: NA; d_gene: NA; v_gene: TRBV29-1; j_gene: TRBJ2-1; CDR3aa: CSVTMSSYNEQFF; CDR3nt: TGCAGCGTCACCATGAGCTCCTACAATGAGCAGTTCTTC
abundance: NA; d_gene: NA; v_gene: TRBV9; j_gene: TRBJ1-1; CDR3aa: CASNSAGANTEAFF; CDR3nt: TGTGCCAGCAATTCGGCTGGGGCGAACACTGAAGCTTTCTTT
abundance: NA; d_gene: TRBD2; v_gene: TRBV28; j_gene: TRBJ2-1; CDR3aa: CASSLDLRTSHNNEQFF; CDR3nt: TGTGCCAGCAGTTTAGACCTGAGGACTAGCCATAACAATGAGCAGTTCTTC
abundance: NA; d_gene: TRBD1; v_gene: TRBV5-6; j_gene: TRBJ2-7; CDR3aa: CASSLFGQGSVEQYF; CDR3nt: TGTGCCAGCAGCTTGTTTGGACAGGGATCGGTCGAGCAGTACTTC
abundance: NA; d_gene: NA; v_gene: TRBV29-1; j_gene: TRBJ2-7; CDR3aa: CSVASDSLFGYEQYF; CDR3nt: TGCAGCGTTGCATCGGACAGTCTCTTCGGCTACGAGCAGTACTTC
abundance: NA; d_gene: TRBD2; v_gene: TRBV5-1; j_gene: TRBJ2-3; CDR3aa: CASSARGAGGTDTQYF; CDR3nt: TGCGCCAGCAGCGCCCGGGGAGCGGGGGGCACAGATACGCAGTATTTT
abundance: NA; d_gene: TRBD1; v_gene: TRBV5-6; j_gene: TRBJ1-6; CDR3aa: CASSAEGARNSPLHF; CDR3nt: TGTGCCAGCAGTGCGGAGGGGGCAAGGAATTCACCCCTCCACTTT
abundance: NA; d_gene: NA; v_gene: TRBV28; j_gene: TRBJ1-5; CDR3aa: CASTLVSYQPQHF; CDR3nt: TGTGCCAGCACCTTAGTTAGCTATCAGCCCCAGCATTTT
abundance: NA; d_gene: TRBD2; v_gene: TRBV7-8; j_gene: TRBJ2-5; CDR3aa: CASSLGVSGMWETQYF; CDR3nt: TGTGCCAGCAGCTTAGGGGTTAGCGGGATGTGGGAGACCCAGTACTTC
abundance: NA; d_gene: NA; v_gene: TRBV30; j_gene: TRBJ2-6; CDR3aa: CAWSAQLINVLTF; CDR3nt: TGTGCCTGGAGTGCACAGTTGATAAACGTCCTGACTTTC
abundance: NA; d_gene: TRBD1; v_gene: TRBV18; j_gene: TRBJ2-5; CDR3aa: CASSFRQGAGETQYF; CDR3nt: TGTGCCAGCTCATTTCGACAGGGGGCCGGAGAGACCCAGTACTTC
abundance: NA; d_gene: NA; v_gene: TRBV27; j_gene: TRBJ1-1; CDR3aa: CASSSRDSGFTEAFF; CDR3nt: TGTGCCAGCAGTTCCAGGGACTCCGGTTTCACTGAAGCTTTCTTT
abundance: NA; d_gene: NA; v_gene: TRBV19; j_gene: TRBJ1-5; CDR3aa: CASSRGLGQPQHF; CDR3nt: TGTGCCAGTTCGAGAGGGTTGGGACAGCCCCAGCATTTT
abundance: few; d_gene: TRBD1; v_gene: TRBV6-4; j_gene: TRBJ2-1; CDR3aa: CASSDGTGGHEQFF; CDR3nt: TGTGCCAGCAGTGACGGGACAGGGGGCCATGAGCAGTTCTTC
abundance: few; d_gene: TRBD1; v_gene: TRBV27; j_gene: TRBJ1-2; CDR3aa: CASGQGSDYGYTF; CDR3nt: TGTGCCAGCGGACAGGGGTCGGACTATGGCTACACCTTC
abundance: NA; d_gene: TRBD1; v_gene: TRBV6-5; j_gene: TRBJ1-1; CDR3aa: CASSYAGTERYTEAFF; CDR3nt: TGTGCCAGCAGTTATGCCGGGACAGAAAGGTACACTGAAGCTTTCTTT
abundance: NA; d_gene: NA; v_gene: TRBV7-9; j_gene: TRBJ2-2; CDR3aa: CSSSSGPRGTGELFF; CDR3nt: TGTTCCAGCAGTTCGGGACCGCGGGGCACCGGGGAGCTGTTTTTT
abundance: many; d_gene: NA; v_gene: TRBV7-2; j_gene: TRBJ2-7; CDR3aa: CASSSGGGPGEQYF; CDR3nt: TGTGCCAGCAGCTCTGGCGGTGGGCCGGGGGAGCAGTACTTC
abundance: once; d_gene: NA; v_gene: TRBV2; j_gene: TRBJ2-2; CDR3aa: CASSEWRNTGELFF; CDR3nt: TGTGCCAGCAGTGAGTGGAGGAACACCGGGGAGCTGTTTTTT
abundance: few; d_gene: NA; v_gene: TRBV15; j_gene: TRBJ2-5; CDR3aa: CATSDASWGTLLKETQYF; CDR3nt: TGTGCCACCAGCGACGCTTCTTGGGGGACACTTTTAAAAGAGACCCAGTACTTC
abundance: NA; d_gene: NA; v_gene: TRBV7-8; j_gene: TRBJ1-5; CDR3aa: CASSSGSTANQPQHF; CDR3nt: TGTGCCAGCAGCTCAGGCTCTACAGCAAATCAGCCCCAGCATTTT
abundance: NA; d_gene: TRBD1; v_gene: TRBV27; j_gene: TRBJ2-2; CDR3aa: CASSPGQGLNTGELFF; CDR3nt: TGTGCCAGCAGTCCGGGACAGGGACTAAACACCGGGGAGCTGTTTTTT
abundance: NA; d_gene: NA; v_gene: TRBV28; j_gene: TRBJ2-7; CDR3aa: CASSSLKGRSYEQYF; CDR3nt: TGTGCCAGCAGTTCACTGAAGGGGCGGAGCTACGAGCAGTACTTC
abundance: NA; d_gene: TRBD2; v_gene: TRBV5-4; j_gene: TRBJ2-2; CDR3aa: CASSLIAGNTGELFF; CDR3nt: TGTGCCAGCAGCTTGATAGCGGGGAACACCGGGGAGCTGTTTTTT
abundance: NA; d_gene: NA; v_gene: TRBV27; j_gene: TRBJ2-6; CDR3aa: CASMDSLGGSGANVLTF; CDR3nt: TGTGCCAGCATGGACAGCCTCGGGGGGTCTGGGGCCAACGTCCTGACTTTC
abundance: NA; d_gene: NA; v_gene: TRBV28; j_gene: TRBJ1-1; CDR3aa: CASSPTLGGDTEAFF; CDR3nt: TGTGCCAGCAGTCCCACCCTAGGTGGCGACACTGAAGCTTTCTTT